A single sample is the source of the 31 T cell receptor beta chains below, sequenced in a study of T cells after somatic rescue of genetic block (dated by TCRdb to about 2020). The method was the immunoSEQ multiplex PCR assay. TCRdb obtained this table from immuneACCESS and retained in-frame rearrangements with V and J assigned. These tables miss some clones; where compared with another copy, unresolved V genes account for less than half of the shortfall, and the remainder is unexplained. The sample table contains some 13,000 clones; only one count was recorded for around 72% of them. The top ten clonotypes cover roughly 19% of the sample. Sequenced: peripheral blood mononuclear cells (PBMCs). The receptors were gathered from a boy younger than 18.

The rearrangement joins TRBV6-5 to TRBJ2-3, with D unresolved. Per germline, CDR1 MNHEY and CDR2 SVGAGI. The CDR3 contains 12 residues. The V gene lost 4 bases and the J gene lost 8 bases, with 10 bases spanning the gap. This CDR3 reads CASSSSPTTQYF. In DNA, the CDR3 is TGTGCCAGCAGTTCCTCGCCGACTACGCAGTATTTT.

The J gene is TRBJ1-4, the V gene TRBV25-1, with D possibly being TRBD1 (5 bases). Per germline, CDR1 MGHDK and CDR2 SYGVNS. This CDR3 region has 16 residues. Deletions cut 1 base from V and 4 bases from J, with 13 bases between. CDR3 coding DNA: TGTGCCAGCAGTGAATCGGGGGGAACAGTTAATGAAAAACTGTTTTTT. Its translation: CASSESGGTVNEKLFF.

This clone was recorded once. This chain links TRBV5-1 with TRBJ2-7; tentatively, D is TRBD2 (6 bases). V was cut by 0 bases and J by 2 bases, with 12 bases left in between. Germline V lookup: CDR1 SGHRS, CDR2 YFSETQ. The CDR3 spans 15 residues. The CDR3 nucleotides are TGCGCCAGCAGCTTGGTAGTTAGCGGTCCCTACGAGCAGTACTTC. Protein product: CASSLVVSGPYEQYF.

The chain uses TRBV11-2 and TRBJ1-3; possible D gene TRBD1, 6 bases. CDR1 is SGHAT, CDR2 FQNNGV, per germline. V was shortened by 3 bases and J by 0 bases, with 21 bases between the two germline ends. The CDR3 is 19 amino acids. The CDR3 nucleotides are TGTGCCAGCAGCTTCCTAGGGGGTAGGGGCACCTACTCTGGAAACACCATATATTTT. Encoded protein: CASSFLGGRGTYSGNTIYF.

V usage is TRBV18 and J usage is TRBJ2-1, with D tentatively TRBD1 (5 bases). This CDR3 comprises 16 residues. Looked up from germline, CDR1 is KGHSH and CDR2 is LQKENI. V was shortened by 1 base and J by 4 bases, with 14 bases between the two germline ends. CDR3: CASSPLQGERYNEQFF. CDR3 nucleotides: TGTGCCAGCTCACCACTGCAGGGCGAACGATACAATGAGCAGTTCTTC.

V and J are TRBV19 and TRBJ2-1; no reliable D call. CDR3 size: 13 residues. Trimming removed 5 bases from V and 7 bases from J, with 12 bases in between. Germline CDR1 reads LNHDA; CDR2 reads SQIVND (reference sequence). The CDR3 sequence is CASSSSRRNEQFF. The CDR3 DNA follows: TGTGCCAGTAGTTCGAGCAGGCGGAATGAGCAGTTCTTC.

CDR3 nucleotides: TGTGCCAGCACTATTCGGCAGTTCCGGAATGAGCAGTTCTTC. This translates into CASTIRQFRNEQFF. The chain carries TRBV28 and TRBJ2-1; D ambiguous. Germline lookup yields CDR1 MDHEN and CDR2 SYDVKM. V lost 7 bases and J 7 bases, leaving 17 bases between the germline ends. The CDR3 runs 14 residues.

This chain connects TRBV2 to TRBJ2-1; 9 nucleotides align to TRBD2. The CDR3 sequence is 16 residues long. Germline V CDR1 and CDR2: SNHLY, FYNNEI. V gave up 6 bases and J gave up 2 bases; unmatched junction bases: 8. The CDR3 loop is CASSQLAGAAYNEQFF. CDR3 nucleotide sequence: TGTGCCAGCAGCCAATTAGCGGGAGCTGCCTACAATGAGCAGTTCTTC.

V usage is TRBV27 and J usage is TRBJ2-3; D is undetermined. The CDR3 contains 14 residues. Germline V gene sequence: CDR1 MNHEY, CDR2 SMNVEV (reference sequence). Trimming left V 5 bases short and J 4 bases short, with 13 bases between. DNA of the CDR3: TGTGCCAGCAGTCCGAAGCCTTGGGCAGATACGCAGTATTTT. Amino acid sequence: CASSPKPWADTQYF.

This clone was observed a few times. This chain uses TRBV9 with TRBJ1-1, with 10 bases aligning to TRBD1. Unmatched junction bases numbered 7, after V lost 3 bases and J lost 5 bases. The CDR3 spans 15 residues. Germline assignment: CDR1 SGDLS and CDR2 YYNGEE. The CDR3 nucleotides read TGTGCCAGCAGCGACTGGGACAGGGGAGGAACTGAAGCTTTCTTT. It codes for CASSDWDRGGTEAFF. Full variable domain (remainder filled in from reference TRBV9 and TRBJ1-1): DSGVTQTPKHLITATGQRVTLRCSPRSGDLSVYWYQQSLDQGLQFLIQYYNGEERAKGNILERFSAQQFPDLHSELNLSSLELGDSALYFCASSDWDRGGTEAFFGQGTRLTVV.

This rearrangement joins TRBV19 to TRBJ2-3, with 8 bases fitting TRBD1. CDR1 is LNHDA, CDR2 SQIVND, per germline (reference sequence). V gave up 6 bases and J gave up 3 bases; unmatched junction bases: 5. This CDR3 region has 14 residues. The CDR3 reads CASRDRGRTDTQYF. As DNA, the CDR3 is TGTGCCAGTAGAGACAGGGGCAGGACAGATACGCAGTATTTT.

By proportion, this clone is large. This chain joins TRBV10-3 and TRBJ2-7; D possibly uses TRBD1 or TRBD2 (5 bases each). Germline V lookup: CDR1 ENHRY, CDR2 SYGVKD. CDR3 length: 15 amino acids. The ends were cut back, 4 bases at V and 7 bases at J, with 20 bases in the middle. The CDR3 sequence: CAISANLGRDGEQYF. As DNA, the CDR3 is TGTGCCATCAGTGCCAACCTGGGCAGGGACGGGGAGCAGTACTTC.

The J gene is TRBJ2-5, the V gene TRBV18; TRBD1 matches 9 bases. Germline V lookup: CDR1 KGHSH, CDR2 LQKENI. With V trimmed by 3 bases and J by 5 bases, 10 bases remained unmatched. There are 16 residues in the CDR3. The CDR3 protein is CASSPATGGNRETQYF. CDR3 DNA sequence: TGTGCCAGCTCACCCGCGACAGGGGGGAATCGGGAGACCCAGTACTTC.

The chain has TRBV5-1 and TRBJ1-1; D is unclear. Per the germline V gene, CDR1 is SGHRS and CDR2 is YFSETQ. Trimming pared 4 bases from V and 5 bases from J, leaving 12 bases between. CDR3 size: 13 residues. The CDR3 region has the DNA TGCGCCAGCAGCCTATGGTGGCATACTGAAGCTTTCTTT. Translation gives CASSLWWHTEAFF.

The J gene is TRBJ2-7, the V gene TRBV10-3; TRBD1 aligns across 7 bases. Germline-derived CDR1 and CDR2 are ENHRY and SYGVKD. V lost 4 bases to trimming and J lost 5 bases; unmatched junction nucleotides: 11. The CDR3 consists of 15 residues. CDR3 nucleotides: TGTGCCATCAGTGTGAGCAGGGGGAGTTTGGACGAGCAGTACTTC. This encodes CAISVSRGSLDEQYF.

The chain has TRBV18 and TRBJ2-7; TRBD1 matches 7 bases. Germline V gene lookup returns CDR1 KGHSH and CDR2 LQKENI. The J segment lost 0 bases and the V segment lost 4 bases, leaving 12 bases of the junction unmatched. This CDR3 comprises 17 residues. As DNA, the CDR3 is TGTGCCAGCTCACTGTTGGACAGGCAGCCATTCTCCTACGAGCAGTACTTC. It translates to CASSLLDRQPFSYEQYF.

The V gene is TRBV10-3, the J gene TRBJ2-5, with TRBD1 identical over 9 bases. The J call may be incorrect, as the DNA end agrees better with TRBJ2-7. Germline values: CDR1 ENHRY, CDR2 SYGVKD. The length of the CDR3 is 15 residues. This chain's CDR3 is CAITRTGDGSYEQYF. The CDR3, as DNA: TGTGCCATCACCAGGACAGGGGACGGGTCCTACGAGCAGTACTTC.

This clone occurred once. The same CDR3 is also encoded by other DNA sequences in this sample. J is TRBJ2-7 and V is TRBV29-1, with TRBD1 matching over 11 bases. Germline V CDR1 and CDR2: SQVTM, ANQGSEA. With V trimmed by 5 bases and J by 4 bases, 10 bases remained unmatched. CDR3 size: 15 residues. In nucleotides, the CDR3 is TGCAGCGTTCAGGACAGGGGGCTGCTTTGGTACGAGCAGTACTTC. It encodes CSVQDRGLLWYEQYF.

The rearrangement joins TRBV6-5 to TRBJ2-1, with D uncertain. From germline, CDR1 is MNHEY and CDR2 SVGAGI. This CDR3 comprises 15 residues. V was cut by 0 bases and J by 2 bases, with 8 bases left in between. The CDR3 loop reads CASSYSGFAYNEQFF. CDR3 sequence (DNA): TGTGCCAGCAGTTACTCCGGGTTCGCCTACAATGAGCAGTTCTTC.

The chain employs TRBV2 and TRBJ2-3; possibly TRBD1 for D (6 bases). CDR3 length: 14 residues. V was clipped by 8 bases and J by 2 bases, with 14 bases between them. Germline CDR1 reads SNHLY; CDR2 reads FYNNEI. The CDR3 DNA sequence: TGTGCCAGCTCGAGGGGGACATTCACAGATACGCAGTATTTT. This sequence encodes CASSRGTFTDTQYF.

The chain links TRBV10-3 to TRBJ2-7, with 14 bases lining up with TRBD2. J was trimmed by 3 bases and V by 4 bases; bases with no gene match: 8. Germline V gene data show CDR1 as ENHRY and CDR2 as SYGVKD. This CDR3 has 17 amino acids. The CDR3: CAISGTSGRTPLYEQYF. The CDR3 region has the DNA TGTGCCATCAGTGGGACTAGCGGGAGGACCCCCCTCTACGAGCAGTACTTC.

This chain uses TRBV18 with TRBJ2-7; TRBD1 matches 8 bases. From germline, CDR1 is KGHSH and CDR2 LQKENI. The CDR3 contains 14 residues. The V and J ends lost 2 bases and 1 base, in that order; junction bases with no gene match: 1. The CDR3, as DNA: TGTGCCAGCTCACCAACAGGGGGGTCCTACGAGCAGTACTTC. Its protein product is CASSPTGGSYEQYF.

The rearrangement links TRBV6-4 to TRBJ2-2; D ambiguous. V was pared by 6 bases and J by 6 bases, with 11 bases between. The CDR3 runs to 13 residues. Germline-derived CDR1 and CDR2 are MRHNA and SNTAGT. The CDR3 here is CASREGLSGELFF. The CDR3 nucleotides read TGTGCCAGCAGGGAAGGGCTCTCCGGGGAGCTGTTTTTT.

The J gene is TRBJ2-7, the V gene TRBV15, with 8 bases that match TRBD1. CDR1 LNHNV and CDR2 YYDKDF come from the germline V gene (reference sequence). Trimming at V came to 4 bases and at J to 2 bases, leaving 4 bases not matched to a gene. The length of the CDR3 is 14 residues. This CDR3 reads CATSKDRATYEQYF. CDR3 bases: TGTGCCACCAGCAAGGACAGGGCAACCTACGAGCAGTACTTC.

The chain joins TRBV5-1 to TRBJ1-6, with D tentatively TRBD1 (6 bases). V gave up 0 bases and J gave up 3 bases, with 10 bases separating them. The CDR3 totals 16 residues. Germline CDR1 is SGHRS and CDR2 is YFSETQ. This chain's CDR3 is CASSLEGGFYNSPLHF. The CDR3 DNA reads TGCGCCAGCAGCTTGGAGGGGGGGTTCTATAATTCACCCCTCCACTTT. Supplemented by reference TRBV5-1 and TRBJ1-6, the full variable domain reads KAGVTQTPRYLIKTRGQQVTLSCSPISGHRSVSWYQQTPGQGLQFLFEYFSETQRNKGNFPGRFSGRQFSNSRSEMNVSTLELGDSALYLCASSLEGGFYNSPLHFGNGTRLTVT.

The CDR3 coding sequence is TGTGCCATCAAGGGACAGGGGAACACCGGGGAGCTGTTTTTT. It codes for CAIKGQGNTGELFF. The genes are TRBV10-3 and TRBJ2-2; 9 bases line up with TRBD1. Trimming cost V 7 bases and J 1 base; bases outside gene matches: 1. This CDR3 has 14 residues. Germline CDR1 and CDR2: ENHRY and SYGVKD.

The V gene is TRBV6-5, the J gene TRBJ2-5; 10 bases align to TRBD1. Germline V gene sequence: CDR1 MNHEY, CDR2 SVGAGI. CDR3 length: 15 residues. J gave up 5 bases and V 6 bases, and 9 bases lay outside the gene matches. In DNA, the CDR3 is TGTGCCAGCAGCAGGGACAGGGGTTCTCGGGAGACCCAGTACTTC. Translated: CASSRDRGSRETQYF.

V usage is TRBV5-1 and J usage is TRBJ2-2, with D possibly TRBD1 on 5 matching bases. The V and J ends lost 1 base and 7 bases respectively, with 14 bases between them. Germline V gives CDR1 SGHRS, CDR2 YFSETQ. The CDR3 totals 15 residues. The CDR3 reads CASSLRAGKGGELFF. CDR3 bases: TGCGCCAGCAGCTTGCGGGCAGGGAAGGGCGGGGAGCTGTTTTTT.

J is TRBJ2-3 and V is TRBV6-6; 9 bases fit TRBD1. Germline trimming cut 5 bases from V and 3 bases from J; bases unmatched to any gene: 6. Germline loops: CDR1 MNHNY, CDR2 SVGAGI (reference sequence). The CDR3 length is 15 residues. The CDR3 region has the DNA TGTGCCAGCAGTGAGGACAGGGGAAGAACAGATACGCAGTATTTT. Its protein product is CASSEDRGRTDTQYF.

The chain couples TRBV27 to TRBJ2-2, with 11 nucleotides matching TRBD2. The CDR3 runs 15 residues. V shed 6 bases, J shed 6 bases, and the junction held 6 bases outside the gene matches. The germline CDR1 and CDR2 sequences are MNHEY and SMNVEV (reference sequence). The CDR3 DNA follows: TGTGCCAGCAGCCTGACTAGCGGGGTCGCCGGGGAGCTGTTTTTT. Its protein is CASSLTSGVAGELFF.

V is TRBV7-2 and J is TRBJ2-7; 8 nucleotides match TRBD1. The CDR3 contains 15 residues. From germline, CDR1 is SGHTA and CDR2 FQGNSA. Trimming cost V 5 bases and J 0 bases; bases outside gene matches: 6. The CDR3 here is CASSIPGQVSYEQYF. In DNA, the CDR3 is TGTGCCAGCAGCATCCCGGGACAGGTCTCCTACGAGCAGTACTTC.